Listed here are 21 T cell receptor beta chains from one sample, sequenced in a study of cytotoxic CD8 clonotypes in ibrutinib-treated CLL. Assay used: immunoSEQ multiplex PCR; TCRdb lists only in-frame clones, some missing. The table shows 40,000 to 50,000 clones, with about three fifths occurring only once. Specimen: PBMCs, collected after 24 months of ibrutinib treatment. The receptors here all came from a human donor with chronic lymphocytic leukemia.

This clone was seen once. V is TRBV20-1 and J is TRBJ2-5; D may be TRBD1 or TRBD2 (5 bases each). V was clipped by 6 bases and J by 5 bases, with 10 bases between them. Germline CDR1 and CDR2: DFQATT and SNEGSKA (reference sequence). This CDR3 is built from 11 residues. CDR3 nucleotides: TGCAGTGCCCCGGGGCGGGAGACCCAGTACTTC. This gives the protein CSAPGRETQYF.

This clone appeared once. The V gene is TRBV2, the J gene TRBJ2-3; tentative D call: TRBD1 (6 bases). This CDR3 contains 15 residues. V lost 1 base and J 8 bases, leaving 16 bases between the germline ends. Germline V gene sequence: CDR1 SNHLY, CDR2 FYNNEI. CDR3 sequence (DNA): TGTGCCAGCAGTGAAGAGCAGGGGCCCCTTGGTACGCAGTATTTT. This encodes CASSEEQGPLGTQYF.

This chain joins TRBV2 and TRBJ1-4; D not certain. This CDR3 contains 13 residues. Looked up from germline, CDR1 is SNHLY and CDR2 is FYNNEI. Trimming left V 4 bases short and J 7 bases short, with 10 bases between. CDR3 sequence reads: CASSVGRGEKLFF. For the CDR3, the DNA is TGTGCCAGCAGTGTCGGCCGGGGTGAAAAACTGTTTTTT.

This clone was detected ten times or more. The rearrangement uses TRBV2 and TRBJ2-5; 8 bases match TRBD1. The germline CDR1 and CDR2 sequences are SNHLY and FYNNEI. The CDR3 runs 14 residues. Losses at the gene ends were 7 bases for V and 5 bases for J; bases not matched to a gene: 9. DNA for the CDR3: TGTGCCAGCAAGCCCGGACAGGGTGGGGAGACCCAGTACTTC. It yields the protein CASKPGQGGETQYF.

This chain connects TRBV5-1 to TRBJ1-6; 10 nucleotides agree with TRBD1. From germline, CDR1 is SGHRS and CDR2 YFSETQ. V dropped 4 bases and J dropped 9; count of bases not matched to a gene: 4. The CDR3 loop spans 14 amino acids. CDR3 in amino acids: CASSTGTGASPLHF. CDR3 nucleotides: TGCGCCAGCAGCACCGGGACAGGGGCTTCACCCCTCCACTTT.

The chain recombines TRBV5-1 with TRBJ2-1; D unresolved. Germline V lookup: CDR1 SGHRS, CDR2 YFSETQ. The CDR3 is 13 amino acids. The V end lost 0 bases, the J end lost 9 bases, and 10 bases lay between the germline ends. The CDR3 loop reads CASSLGSGREQFF. The CDR3 DNA reads TGCGCCAGCAGCTTGGGGTCGGGCCGTGAGCAGTTCTTC.

The gene calls are TRBV19 and TRBJ1-5, with unresolved D. CDR1 is LNHDA, CDR2 SQIVND, per germline (reference sequence). The CDR3 has 16 residues. V lost 4 bases to trimming and J lost 2 bases, with 15 bases between them. The CDR3 region is CASSSRFGGGNQPQHF. CDR3 bases: TGTGCCAGTAGTAGCCGATTTGGTGGTGGCAATCAGCCCCAGCATTTT.

The V and J genes are TRBV11-2 and TRBJ2-3, with D perhaps TRBD2 (6 bases). V was cut by 4 bases and J by 2 bases, with 13 bases left in between. Germline V gene sequence: CDR1 SGHAT, CDR2 FQNNGV. The CDR3 totals 15 residues. The CDR3 DNA reads TGTGCCAGCAGCTCCCCGGGACTCCTCACAGATACGCAGTATTTT. Its protein is CASSSPGLLTDTQYF.

V and J are TRBV5-6 and TRBJ2-1; 8 bases agree with TRBD2. This CDR3 region has 17 residues. CDR1 and CDR2 from the germline V gene are SGHDT and YYEEEE. The ends lost 4 bases at V and 5 bases at J; junction bases unmatched: 14. CDR3 region: CASSRRNLAGVNNEQFF. CDR3 sequence (DNA): TGTGCCAGCAGCCGCAGAAACCTAGCGGGTGTAAACAATGAGCAGTTCTTC.

For this clone: This same CDR3 is encoded by further DNA sequences in the sample. The chain combines TRBV29-1 with TRBJ2-5, with a weak D call TRBD1 (5 bases). V lost 4 bases and J lost 5, with 11 bases in between. The CDR3 is 12 amino acids. Germline lookup yields CDR1 SQVTM and CDR2 ANQGSEA. CDR3 sequence: CSVVAGKETQYF. The CDR3, as DNA: TGCAGCGTTGTCGCAGGGAAGGAGACCCAGTACTTC.

The CDR3 reads CASSPLAEAFF. The CDR3 DNA reads TGTGCCAGCAGCCCTTTGGCTGAAGCTTTCTTT. This chain joins TRBV5-8 and TRBJ1-1; D is undetermined. Germline CDR1 SGHTS, CDR2 YDEGEE. The ends were cut back, 4 bases at V and 6 bases at J, with 7 bases in the middle. The CDR3 totals 11 residues.

This sequence joins TRBV7-6 and TRBJ2-5; 8 bases match TRBD1. Germline assignment: CDR1 SGHVS and CDR2 FNYEAQ. The CDR3 length is 16 residues. V lost 0 bases and J lost 5; bases outside the gene matches: 8. The CDR3 here is CASSLAPQGAGETQYF. The CDR3 bases are TGTGCCAGCAGCTTAGCGCCCCAGGGGGCGGGGGAGACCCAGTACTTC.

The J gene is TRBJ1-1, the V gene TRBV6-5; TRBD1 matches at 9 bases. The V gene's germline CDR1 is MNHEY and CDR2 SVGAGI. The CDR3 extends over 13 amino acids. After removal of 3 bases from V and 11 bases from J, the junction contained 7 bases not matched to a gene. CDR3 residues: CASSYVQGADAFF. DNA of the CDR3: TGTGCCAGCAGTTATGTACAGGGGGCCGATGCTTTCTTT.

This rearrangement joins TRBV9 to TRBJ2-3, with TRBD2 matching over 8 bases. V lost 0 bases, J lost 0 bases, and 3 bases stayed unmatched. The CDR3 loop spans 16 amino acids. Germline lookup yields CDR1 SGDLS and CDR2 YYNGEE. The CDR3 bases are TGTGCCAGCAGCGTAGAGATAGCGGGGAGCACAGATACGCAGTATTTT. It translates to CASSVEIAGSTDTQYF.

The V and J genes are TRBV4-1 and TRBJ2-5; TRBD2 agrees at 8 bases. CDR1 and CDR2 (germline): MGHRA, YSYEKL. V lost 0 bases, J lost 5 bases, and 11 bases stayed unmatched. The CDR3 is 17 residues long. The CDR3 is CASSQDGKRGRPETQYF. CDR3 sequence (DNA): TGCGCCAGCAGCCAAGATGGGAAGCGGGGGCGGCCCGAGACCCAGTACTTC.

CDR3 sequence: CAWTDYGYTF. The CDR3 DNA reads TGTGCCTGGACAGACTATGGCTACACCTTC. The rearrangement links TRBV30 to TRBJ1-2; no clear D gene. This CDR3 comprises 10 residues. Per the germline V gene, CDR1 is GTSNPN and CDR2 is SVGIG (reference sequence). The V end was cut by 4 bases, the J end by 3 bases, with 3 bases between.

The chain couples TRBV9 to TRBJ1-1, with D perhaps TRBD1 (5 bases). Germline values: CDR1 SGDLS, CDR2 YYNGEE. Trimming stripped 6 bases from V and 6 bases from J, with 21 bases between. The CDR3 totals 15 residues. The CDR3 coding sequence is TGTGCCAGCATCTATCCTCTAGGGGCCATTGCTGAAGCTTTCTTT. Its protein product is CASIYPLGAIAEAFF.

This clone appeared once. V is TRBV6-5 and J is TRBJ2-7, with a weak D call TRBD2 (5 bases). There are 13 residues in the CDR3. CDR1 is MNHEY, CDR2 SVGAGI, per germline. V lost 7 bases to trimming and J lost 5 bases, with 15 bases between them. CDR3 in amino acids: CASNPPEGNEQYF. CDR3 sequence (DNA): TGTGCCAGCAACCCCCCCGAGGGAAACGAGCAGTACTTC.

The rearrangement links TRBV5-1 to TRBJ2-7; D perhaps matches TRBD2 (6 bases). V lost 0 bases to trimming and J lost 3 bases, with 13 bases between them. The CDR3 totals 15 residues. Germline lookup yields CDR1 SGHRS and CDR2 YFSETQ. CDR3 region: CASSLAGGISYEQYF. Written as DNA, the CDR3 is TGCGCCAGCAGCTTGGCCGGGGGAATCAGCTACGAGCAGTACTTC. Complete variable domain (other parts from reference TRBV5-1 and TRBJ2-7): KAGVTQTPRYLIKTRGQQVTLSCSPISGHRSVSWYQQTPGQGLQFLFEYFSETQRNKGNFPGRFSGRQFSNSRSEMNVSTLELGDSALYLCASSLAGGISYEQYFGPGTRLTVT.

This clone has a single count. This chain joins TRBV27 and TRBJ1-1; maybe TRBD1 (5 bases). V was shortened by 4 bases and J by 7 bases, with 13 bases between the two germline ends. The germline V gene encodes CDR1 MNHEY and CDR2 SMNVEV (reference sequence). This CDR3 has 13 residues. The CDR3, as DNA: TGTGCCAGCAGTTACAGGAGAGTAGGTGAAGCTTTCTTT. This gives the protein CASSYRRVGEAFF.

This clone appeared a few times. The rearrangement uses TRBV28 and TRBJ1-2; 9 bases map to TRBD1. The CDR3 has 13 amino acids. The germline V gene encodes CDR1 MDHEN and CDR2 SYDVKM. Germline trimming cut 6 bases from V and 8 bases from J; bases unmatched to any gene: 7. The CDR3 loop reads CASSGQGLLGYTF. The DNA for the CDR3 is TGTGCCAGCAGCGGACAGGGGCTGTTAGGCTACACCTTC.